This TCR beta chain was retrieved from a study of blood T cells in healthy people across ages. Points from the study as a whole: Greater diversity and more naive CD4+ cells were seen in long-lived donors than in aged donors.

Points on this clonotype: As yet, its antigen is unknown.

Alongside a J-beta primer mix, a sample-barcoded 5' primer served in a second PCR lasting about 7 to 11 cycles. TCRdb redid the calling of the 5' RACE reads with MiXCR, one entry per CDR3 protein. The sample contains 1.5 million to 2 million distinct CDR3 sequences, around 40% of which appear only once. After removal of 0 bases from V and 10 bases from J, the junction contained 5 bases not matched to a gene. Per the germline V gene, CDR1 is SGHDN and CDR2 is FVKESK. This CDR3 spans 13 amino acids. PBMCs were isolated at a quantity of at least 6 million per sample. The sequence came from a human donor in good health. The chain uses TRBV14 and TRBJ1-1, with TRBD1 matching over 7 bases. Sequencing was done on a sample of blood. In DNA form, the CDR3 reads TGTGCCAGCAGCCAAGAATGGAGGGGGCGAGCTTTCTTT. This gives the protein CASSQEWRGRAFF.